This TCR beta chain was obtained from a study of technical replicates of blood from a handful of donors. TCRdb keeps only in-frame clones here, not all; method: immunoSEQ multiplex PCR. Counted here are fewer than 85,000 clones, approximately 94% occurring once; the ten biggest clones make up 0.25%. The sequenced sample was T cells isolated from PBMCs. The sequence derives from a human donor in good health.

CDR3: CASSLRMSLAGLTDTQYF. The DNA for the CDR3 is TGTGCCAGCAGCTTAAGAATGTCGCTAGCGGGGCTTACAGATACGCAGTATTTT. The chain links TRBV7-2 to TRBJ2-3, with TRBD2 matching 9 bases. The CDR3 covers 18 residues. Looked up from germline, CDR1 is SGHTA and CDR2 is FQGNSA. After removal of 2 bases from V and 3 bases from J, the junction contained 12 bases not matched to a gene.